The following is a T cell receptor beta chain sequence with its context. Its antigen is still unknown. These data originate in a study of identical twins' blood T cells. Study summary: Roughly 6 alpha and about 6 beta libraries together yielded tens of millions of reads. Regarding the study as a whole: Twin similarity might stem from environmental factors, not only genetics. Mainly, cloneset size products determined shared clonotypes, twins included.

TCRdb analysed the 5' RACE reads with MiXCR anew, one entry per CDR3 protein. The sample contains 350,000 to 450,000 distinct CDR3 sequences, 25% to 35% of which appear only once. All three twin pairs grew up together with likely shared infections and vaccines. Per germline, CDR1 SNHLY and CDR2 FYNNEI. The germline V and J ends were trimmed by 1 base and 0 bases, with 10 bases remaining between them. The CDR3 extends over 15 amino acids. The TCR originated in a woman aged 18-50 years in good health. Sequenced: PBMCs. The V gene is TRBV2, the J gene TRBJ2-7; D unclear. The CDR3 DNA sequence: TGTGCCAGCAGTGAAGGAAGAGTCAGCTCCTACGAGCAGTACTTC. Protein: CASSEGRVSSYEQYF.